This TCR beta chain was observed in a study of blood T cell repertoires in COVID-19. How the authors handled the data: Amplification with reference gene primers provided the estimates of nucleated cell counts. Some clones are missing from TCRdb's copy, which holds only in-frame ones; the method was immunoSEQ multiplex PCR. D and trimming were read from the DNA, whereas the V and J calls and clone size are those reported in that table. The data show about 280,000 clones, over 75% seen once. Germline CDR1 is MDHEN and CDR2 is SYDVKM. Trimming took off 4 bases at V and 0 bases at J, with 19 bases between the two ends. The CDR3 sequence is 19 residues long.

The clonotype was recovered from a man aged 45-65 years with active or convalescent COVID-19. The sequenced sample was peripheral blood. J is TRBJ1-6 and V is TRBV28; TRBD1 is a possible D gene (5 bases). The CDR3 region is CASSSPPGGDSSYNSPLHF. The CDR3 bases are TGTGCCAGCAGTTCCCCCCCCGGGGGTGATAGCTCCTATAATTCACCCCTCCACTTT.